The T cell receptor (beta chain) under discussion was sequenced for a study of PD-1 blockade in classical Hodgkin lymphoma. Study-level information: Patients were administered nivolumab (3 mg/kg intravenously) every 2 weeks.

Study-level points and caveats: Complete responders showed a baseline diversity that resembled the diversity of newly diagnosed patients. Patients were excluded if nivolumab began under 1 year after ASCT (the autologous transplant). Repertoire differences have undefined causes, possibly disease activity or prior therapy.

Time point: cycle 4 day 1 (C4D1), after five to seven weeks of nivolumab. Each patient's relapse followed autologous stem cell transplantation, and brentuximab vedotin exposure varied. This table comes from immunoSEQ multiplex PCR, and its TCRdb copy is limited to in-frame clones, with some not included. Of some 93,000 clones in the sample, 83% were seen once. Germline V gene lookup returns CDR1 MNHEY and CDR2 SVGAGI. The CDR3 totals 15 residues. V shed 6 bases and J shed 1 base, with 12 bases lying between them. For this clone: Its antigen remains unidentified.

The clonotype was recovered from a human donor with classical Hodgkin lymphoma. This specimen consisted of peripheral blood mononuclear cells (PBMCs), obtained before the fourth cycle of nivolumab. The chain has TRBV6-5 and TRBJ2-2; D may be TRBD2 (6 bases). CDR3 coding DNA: TGTGCCAGCAGCGGGACTTTAGGGAACACCGGGGAGCTGTTTTTT. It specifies CASSGTLGNTGELFF.